What follows are 27 T cell receptor beta chains derived from one specimen sequenced in a study of CD8+CD57+ T cells in acquired aplastic anemia. The study profiled TCR beta VDJ and CDR3 using genomic DNA as template. From the reads, TCRdb called clonotypes with MiXCR, one entry per CDR3 protein. The table lists about 190,000 distinct CDR3 sequences, 55% to 70% of them singletons, with roughly 46% in the top ten. The sequenced sample consisted of sorted CD4+, CD8+, or CD8+CD57+ T cells (not recorded which) from PBMCs. These receptors were collected from a human donor with severe aplastic anemia or a healthy control (not recorded which).

V gene TRBV11-2 combines with J gene TRBJ1-1, with TRBD1 matching over 9 bases. J lost 0 bases, V lost 6 bases, and 11 bases had no gene match. CDR3 length: 17 residues. CDR1 and CDR2 (germline): SGHAT, FQNNGV. For the CDR3, the DNA is TGTGCCAGCAGTCCCACCGGGACAGGGCGTCTGAACACTGAAGCTTTCTTT. Translated: CASSPTGTGRLNTEAFF.

V usage is TRBV20-1 and J usage is TRBJ1-6; no firm D call. V lost 6 bases, J lost 9 bases, and 12 bases lay in between. This CDR3 has 12 residues. Germline values: CDR1 DFQATT, CDR2 SNEGSKA (reference sequence). CDR3 sequence reads: CSADPGGSPLHF. The CDR3 nucleotides are TGCAGTGCCGACCCGGGCGGTTCACCCCTCCACTTT.

The rearrangement joins TRBV19 to TRBJ2-7; maybe TRBD2 (5 bases). CDR1 is LNHDA and CDR2 is SQIVND in the germline V gene (reference sequence). This CDR3 contains 15 residues. Trimming shortened V by 7 bases and J by 1 base, and 17 bases separated the two germline ends. CDR3 in amino acids: CASTRRTANSYEQYF. In nucleotides, the CDR3 is TGTGCCAGTACCCGACGGACTGCCAATTCCTACGAGCAGTACTTC.

V gene TRBV29-1 combines with J gene TRBJ2-6, with 9 bases identical to TRBD1. Germline values: CDR1 SQVTM, CDR2 ANQGSEA. Trimming took 4 bases from V and 1 from J; bases not matched to a gene: 8. This CDR3 contains 17 residues. In DNA form, the CDR3 reads TGCAGCGTTGTAACGCGGGACAGGGCGTCTGGGGCCAACGTCCTGACTTTC. Its translation is CSVVTRDRASGANVLTF.

This sequence joins TRBV7-9 and TRBJ2-5, with D uncertain. The ends were cut back, 4 bases at V and 0 bases at J, with 6 bases in the middle. Per the germline V gene, CDR1 is SEHNR and CDR2 is FQNEAQ (reference sequence). The CDR3 consists of 13 residues. The CDR3 bases are TGTGCCAGCAGCTCAAGTGACCAAGAGACCCAGTACTTC. This translates into CASSSSDQETQYF.

The chain uses TRBV10-1 and TRBJ1-5; D gene uncertain. The length of the CDR3 is 13 residues. The V end lost 6 bases, the J end lost 5 bases, and 11 bases lay between the germline ends. CDR1 is WNHNN, CDR2 SYGVQD, per germline (reference sequence). Written as DNA, the CDR3 is TGCGCCAGCAGGTCAGATGGCTATCAGCCCCAGCATTTT. Protein sequence: CASRSDGYQPQHF.

This chain links TRBV19 with TRBJ1-2, with TRBD1 as a possible D gene (5 bases). The CDR3 spans 14 residues. V was shortened by 4 bases and J by 6 bases, with 15 bases between the two germline ends. Germline CDR1 reads LNHDA; CDR2 reads SQIVND (reference sequence). The CDR3 is CASSKDEGRHGYTF. Written as DNA, the CDR3 is TGTGCCAGTAGTAAAGACGAGGGACGACATGGCTACACCTTC.

This clonotype appeared many times. In DNA form, the CDR3 reads TGTGCCAGCAGTTACTCGATATCCTACGAGCAGTACTTC. This codes for CASSYSISYEQYF. The chain has TRBV6-5 and TRBJ2-7, with D unclear. Trimming shortened V by 0 bases and J by 1 base, and 4 bases separated the two germline ends. The CDR3 consists of 13 residues. Germline CDR1 reads MNHEY; CDR2 reads SVGAGI.

The gene calls are TRBV7-9 and TRBJ2-5, with a weak D call TRBD2 (6 bases). Germline assignment: CDR1 SEHNR and CDR2 FQNEAQ (reference sequence). Trimming shortened V by 3 bases and J by 5 bases, and 10 bases separated the two germline ends. The CDR3 has 13 residues. DNA of the CDR3: TGTGCCAGCAGCTTGCGGCTAGCGGAGACCCAGTACTTC. Its translation: CASSLRLAETQYF.

The J gene is TRBJ2-1, the V gene TRBV5-1, with 8 bases that match TRBD1. The CDR3 is made up of 14 amino acids. With V trimmed by 1 base and J by 8 bases, 5 bases remained unmatched. The germline V gene has CDR1 SGHRS and CDR2 YFSETQ. CDR3 loop: CASSLTAGGYEQFF. The DNA for the CDR3 is TGCGCCAGCAGCTTGACGGCAGGGGGCTATGAGCAGTTCTTC.

In the case of this clonotype: Since a much larger clone is just one base distant, this may be a read error. The chain has TRBV27 and TRBJ2-7; no definite D call. V shed 7 bases and J shed 3 bases, with 13 bases lying between them. This CDR3 is 13 amino acids long. From germline, CDR1 is MNHEY and CDR2 SMNVEV (reference sequence). The CDR3 reads CASKSVGIYEQYF. CDR3 nucleotide sequence: TGTGCCAGCAAGTCCGTAGGGATCTACGAGCAGTACTTC.

This chain connects TRBV5-5 to TRBJ2-3; the D gene is possibly TRBD2 (5 bases). The CDR3 runs 16 residues. The germline V gene has CDR1 SGHKS and CDR2 YYEKEE (reference sequence). Trimming pared 5 bases from V and 0 bases from J, leaving 16 bases between. The CDR3: CASSLRAGLSTDTQYF. The CDR3 nucleotides read TGTGCCAGCAGTTTACGGGCGGGCCTTAGCACAGATACGCAGTATTTT.

V usage is TRBV29-1 and J usage is TRBJ1-5; D uncertain. Germline V lookup: CDR1 SQVTM, CDR2 ANQGSEA. The CDR3 runs to 17 residues. V was cut by 6 bases and J by 0 bases, with 21 bases left in between. CDR3 sequence reads: CSVATTTDTYSNQPQHF. CDR3 coding DNA: TGCAGCGTGGCCACAACTACAGATACCTATAGCAATCAGCCCCAGCATTTT.

This clonotype was detected once. The gene calls are TRBV7-3 and TRBJ2-5; D may be TRBD2 (5 bases). This CDR3 is built from 13 residues. Germline V gene data show CDR1 as SGHTA and CDR2 as FQGTGA. V was cut by 5 bases and J by 5 bases, with 12 bases left in between. CDR3 coding DNA: TGTGCCAGCAGCGGAGGCCCGGACGAGACCCAGTACTTC. It encodes CASSGGPDETQYF.

Only a few counts were recorded for this clonotype. V and J are TRBV24-1 and TRBJ2-1, with 7 positions matching TRBD1. The length of the CDR3 is 16 residues. Trimming cost V 3 bases and J 4 bases; bases outside gene matches: 8. Germline V CDR1 and CDR2: KGHDR, SFDVKD. CDR3 residues: CATSDADRDGYNEQFF. CDR3 nucleotides: TGTGCCACCAGTGATGCCGACAGGGACGGTTACAATGAGCAGTTCTTC.

The chain employs TRBV7-2 and TRBJ1-6; a weak D match, TRBD1 (6 bases). This CDR3 is built from 16 residues. Trimming left V 7 bases short and J 8 bases short, with 21 bases between. From germline, CDR1 is SGHTA and CDR2 FQGNSA. CDR3 coding DNA: TGTGCCAGCATCCCTATGGGGGCTCAGGGATATTCACCCCTCCACTTT. Its translation is CASIPMGAQGYSPLHF.

This clonotype was recorded at least ten times. The J gene is TRBJ1-5, the V gene TRBV12-3 or TRBV12-4; possibly TRBD1 for D (5 bases). The CDR3 loop spans 13 amino acids. Trimming cost V 6 bases and J 6 bases, with 12 bases left between them. This CDR3 reads CASSSGGLQPQHF. DNA for the CDR3: TGTGCCAGCAGCTCGGGGGGTCTTCAGCCCCAGCATTTT.

The chain carries TRBV25-1 and TRBJ1-4, with D uncertain. The V gene lost 6 bases and the J gene lost 5 bases, with 16 bases spanning the gap. CDR1 is MGHDK, CDR2 SYGVNS, per germline. This CDR3 contains 15 residues. DNA for the CDR3: TGTGCCAGCAGCGCTGACGGAGCCCAAAATGAAAAACTGTTTTTT. It codes for CASSADGAQNEKLFF.

The chain has TRBV15 and TRBJ2-5; D may match TRBD1 or TRBD2 (6 bases each). This CDR3 comprises 16 residues. Between the trimmed V and J ends, which lost 3 bases and 5 bases, there was a span of 19 bases. CDR1 is LNHNV and CDR2 is YYDKDF in the germline V gene (reference sequence). CDR3: CATSSAGTWGRETQYF. As DNA, the CDR3 is TGTGCCACCAGCAGCGCTGGGACATGGGGGAGGGAGACCCAGTACTTC. Using reference TRBV15 and TRBJ2-5 for the parts outside the CDR3, the full variable domain is DAMVIQNPRYQVTQFGKPVTLSCSQTLNHNVMYWYQQKSSQAPKLLFHYYDKDFNNEADTPDNFQSRRPNTSFCFLDIRSPGLGDTAMYLCATSSAGTWGRETQYFGPGTRLLVL.

This rearrangement joins TRBV7-2 to TRBJ2-5, with 7 bases that match TRBD2. In germline, CDR1 is SGHTA, CDR2 FQGNSA. V lost 1 base, J lost 4 bases, and 9 bases stayed unmatched. The CDR3 totals 16 residues. The DNA for the CDR3 is TGTGCCAGCAGCTTAGAGGGAGGGGTGGCGGCAGAGACCCAGTACTTC. Protein product: CASSLEGGVAAETQYF.

V and J are TRBV25-1 and TRBJ2-1; 8 bases are shared with TRBD1. This CDR3 contains 16 residues. Germline V gene lookup returns CDR1 MGHDK and CDR2 SYGVNS. With V trimmed by 0 bases and J by 0 bases, 1 base remained unmatched. CDR3 in DNA: TGTGCCAGCAGTGAATATGGACAGGGCTCCTACAATGAGCAGTTCTTC. Its translation: CASSEYGQGSYNEQFF.

V gene TRBV7-2 combines with J gene TRBJ1-1; 7 bases fit TRBD1. CDR3 length: 18 amino acids. CDR1 and CDR2 from the germline V gene are SGHTA and FQGNSA. Germline trimming cut 5 bases from V and 1 base from J; bases unmatched to any gene: 16. The CDR3 DNA is TGTGCCAGCAGCGAAGACTTCCCCGGGACAGACGAGAACACTGAAGCTTTCTTT. It codes for CASSEDFPGTDENTEAFF.

The J gene is TRBJ2-3, the V gene TRBV9, with D perhaps matching TRBD1 or TRBD2 (5 bases each). Germline values: CDR1 SGDLS, CDR2 YYNGEE. This CDR3 spans 14 amino acids. The ends were cut back, 0 bases at V and 4 bases at J, with 9 bases in the middle. The CDR3: CASSVGQGADTQYF. CDR3 bases: TGTGCCAGCAGCGTAGGTCAGGGAGCAGATACGCAGTATTTT. The full variable domain, rest sourced from reference TRBV9 and TRBJ2-3, is DSGVTQTPKHLITATGQRVTLRCSPRSGDLSVYWYQQSLDQGLQFLIQYYNGEERAKGNILERFSAQQFPDLHSELNLSSLELGDSALYFCASSVGQGADTQYFGPGTRLTVL.

The chain links TRBV13 to TRBJ2-1; D possibly corresponds to TRBD2 (6 bases). The CDR3 extends over 13 amino acids. The germline CDR1 and CDR2 sequences are PRHDT and FYEKMQ (reference sequence). V shed 8 bases and J shed 1 base, with 9 bases lying between them. The chain's CDR3 is CASQGTSYNEQFF. The CDR3, as DNA: TGTGCCAGCCAAGGGACTTCCTACAATGAGCAGTTCTTC.

This chain uses TRBV7-9 with TRBJ2-5; D not certain. CDR3 length equals 13 residues. Per the germline V gene, CDR1 is SEHNR and CDR2 is FQNEAQ (reference sequence). Trimming stripped 3 bases from V and 3 bases from J, with 8 bases between. CDR3 in amino acids: CASSFYLEETQYF. CDR3 coding DNA: TGTGCCAGCAGCTTTTATTTAGAAGAGACCCAGTACTTC.

This clonotype was counted a single time. The V and J genes are TRBV12-3 or TRBV12-4 and TRBJ1-2; the D gene is possibly TRBD1 (5 bases). Between the trimmed V and J ends, which lost 6 bases and 1 base, there was a span of 12 bases. The CDR3 has 14 residues. The CDR3 DNA reads as TGTGCCAGCAGCTCCCTGGGGGGTAACTATGGCTACACCTTC. Translating gives CASSSLGGNYGYTF.

V and J are TRBV9 and TRBJ1-2, with D perhaps matching TRBD1 (6 bases). CDR1 SGDLS and CDR2 YYNGEE come from the germline V gene. The CDR3 loop spans 13 amino acids. V was shortened by 3 bases and J by 1 base, with 7 bases between the two germline ends. The CDR3 DNA reads as TGTGCCAGCAGCGAAGGGGGTAACTATGGCTACACCTTC. Its protein product is CASSEGGNYGYTF.